The clone carrying this T cell receptor beta chain was observed at least ten times. These data are taken from a study of blood T cells in healthy people across ages. The length of the CDR3 is 13 residues. V was pared by 7 bases and J by 7 bases, with 14 bases between. Germline V gene lookup returns CDR1 MNHNS and CDR2 SASEGT. It was with a sample-barcoded 5' primer and a J-beta primer mix that a second PCR of roughly 6 to 11 cycles was run. All cDNA molecules were each tagged by a template-switch adaptor with 12 random nucleotides. TCRdb reprocessed the 5' RACE reads via MiXCR and lists one record per CDR3 protein. The table records fewer than 2,000,000 distinct CDR3 sequences, about two fifths of them present only once.

The TCR sequence derives from a human donor in good health. The chain carries TRBV6-1 and TRBJ2-1, with a possible D match to TRBD2 (6 bases). Sequencing was carried out using blood. The CDR3 DNA reads as TGTGCCAGCACCGTGGAGGGGATGAATGAGCAGTTCTTC. It codes for CASTVEGMNEQFF.